The sequence of this T cell receptor beta chain was determined in a study of post-analysis software for immune sequencing data. Background on the study: As for disease course, relapsing-remitting, secondary progressive and progressive-relapsing multiple sclerosis were all included. Broader study findings: Samples sharing a preparation batch grouped tightly together when assessed by F measure. Significantly decreased normalized Chao1 diversity was recorded for multiple sclerosis patients relative to controls. Comparison of patients with controls showed roughly five TRBV segments more frequent in patients, TRBV5-6, TRBV5-1 and TRBV20-1 among them.

Included in the TCR beta cDNA libraries were unique molecular identifiers. The source material, 1 to 10 million T cells, gave rise to about 500,000 cDNA molecules. From the PCR reads, TCRdb called clonotypes with MiXCR, one entry per CDR3 protein. The repertoire consists of 350,000 to 450,000 distinct CDR3 sequences, with 35% to 45% occurring once and the leading ten covering around 8%. The CDR3 contains 11 residues. V was shortened by 7 bases and J by 4 bases, with 7 bases between the two germline ends. Germline lookup yields CDR1 SEHNR and CDR2 FQNEAQ (reference sequence). Regarding this clonotype: Its specificity is unknown.

The sequence came from a girl aged 2-9 years with multiple sclerosis. The sequenced sample consisted of blood. The chain couples TRBV7-9 to TRBJ2-5; D unclear. The CDR3 sequence: CASTLLETQYF. CDR3 in DNA: TGTGCCAGCACCCTACTAGAGACCCAGTACTTC.